What follows are 23 T cell receptor beta chains derived from one specimen sequenced in a study of human T cells and chemical hapten exposure. Time point denoted: patch test 1, 2 weeks after DPC sensitization. Treatment indicated: therapeutic diphenylcyclopropenone sensitization with weekly scalp DPC. One entry per CDR3 protein results from TCRdb running MiXCR on the RACE reads. The sample includes 79,000 or so distinct CDR3 sequences, approximately 10% of them seen just once. The sequences come from whole blood, collected in connection with sensitization to the hapten diphenylcyclopropenone (DPC). These receptors were obtained from a woman between 45 and 60 years old with alopecia areata. Some clones in this sample may be carry-over from other donors' samples.

This clonotype has more than one count but fewer than ten. The chain joins TRBV7-2 to TRBJ2-4; 10 bases fit TRBD2. V trimming: 1 base; J trimming: 6 bases; junction bases outside the gene matches: 6. Per the germline V gene, CDR1 is SGHTA and CDR2 is FQGNSA. CDR3 length equals 16 residues. The CDR3, as DNA: TGTGCCAGCAGCTTAGTGCGGGCTAGCGGGAGAAACATTCAGTACTTC. Its translation: CASSLVRASGRNIQYF.

The rearrangement uses TRBV4-1 and TRBJ1-4, with 10 positions matching TRBD1. This CDR3 is 14 amino acids long. Germline-derived CDR1 and CDR2 are MGHRA and YSYEKL. V shed 5 bases, J shed 8 bases, and the junction held 5 bases outside the gene matches. CDR3 bases: TGCGCCAGCAGCGTTGGGACAGGGGTGGAAAAACTGTTTTTT. Translation gives CASSVGTGVEKLFF.

The chain uses TRBV18 and TRBJ2-7, with D possibly matching TRBD1 (7 bases). Trimming took 2 bases from V and 5 from J, leaving 22 bases between them. CDR3 length: 17 amino acids. Germline assignment: CDR1 KGHSH and CDR2 LQKENI. The CDR3 DNA is TGTGCCAGCTCACCAATGGGGGGACAGAGGCCTCTCCACGAGCAGTACTTC. Its protein is CASSPMGGQRPLHEQYF.

The V gene is TRBV7-9, the J gene TRBJ2-5; the D gene is possibly TRBD1 (6 bases). V gave up 7 bases and J gave up 1 base, with 19 bases separating them. Germline V gene data show CDR1 as SEHNR and CDR2 as FQNEAQ (reference sequence). The CDR3 totals 16 residues. The CDR3 coding sequence is TGTGCCAGCAAGCAGGGGCATCTGGGCGTCCAAGAGACCCAGTACTTC. Amino acids: CASKQGHLGVQETQYF.

The gene calls are TRBV11-2 and TRBJ2-1; 8 bases are a match to TRBD2. V dropped 4 bases and J dropped 7; count of bases not matched to a gene: 6. The CDR3 consists of 14 residues. Germline loops: CDR1 SGHAT, CDR2 FQNNGV. In DNA, the CDR3 is TGTGCCAGCAGCTCAGGACTAGCCGCAAATGAGCAGTTCTTC. As protein: CASSSGLAANEQFF.

There are a few counts of this clonotype. This rearrangement joins TRBV7-6 to TRBJ1-5; D uncertain. This CDR3 is built from 14 residues. The V gene's germline CDR1 is SGHVS and CDR2 FNYEAQ. The CDR3 region has the DNA TGTGCATCCCAGGCCCTAGGCACCAATCAGCCCCAGCATTTT. It yields the protein CASQALGTNQPQHF.

This clonotype was counted only a few times. This sequence joins TRBV7-9 and TRBJ2-2, with 8 bases lining up with TRBD1. CDR3 size: 14 residues. V was pared by 10 bases and J by 1 base, with 5 bases of the junction left unmatched. Per germline, CDR1 SEHNR and CDR2 FQNEAQ (reference sequence). The CDR3 DNA is TGTGCCATCACCGGGACAGGGAACACCGGGGAGCTGTTTTTT. It codes for CAITGTGNTGELFF.

This clonotype was seen ten or more times. The genes are TRBV5-1 and TRBJ2-1; D uncertain. V was clipped by 4 bases and J by 7 bases, with 9 bases between them. Per the germline V gene, CDR1 is SGHRS and CDR2 is YFSETQ. The CDR3 totals 12 residues. The CDR3 DNA is TGCGCCAGCAGCCAATGGGAAAATGAGCAGTTCTTC. Amino acid sequence: CASSQWENEQFF.

This chain connects TRBV20-1 to TRBJ2-1, with 8 bases that match TRBD2. The CDR3 runs 14 residues. Germline V lookup: CDR1 DFQATT, CDR2 SNEGSKA (reference sequence). Trimming cost V 3 bases and J 5 bases; bases outside gene matches: 6. The DNA for the CDR3 is TGCAGTGCTAGTCTGGGACTAGACGACAATGAGCAGTTCTTC. It specifies CSASLGLDDNEQFF.

In DNA form, the CDR3 reads TGCAGTGCTCGCGGGACAGGGGGCAGGAACACTGAAGCTTTCTTT. Its protein product is CSARGTGGRNTEAFF. This chain links TRBV20-1 with TRBJ1-1; 12 bases are a match to TRBD1. The CDR3 runs 15 residues. Per the germline V gene, CDR1 is DFQATT and CDR2 is SNEGSKA (reference sequence). The V gene end was trimmed by 5 bases and the J gene end by 1 base; junction bases not matched to a gene: 5.

The V call is TRBV4-1, the J call TRBJ1-1, with a tentative D call TRBD1 (6 bases). Per germline, CDR1 MGHRA and CDR2 YSYEKL. Between the trimmed V and J ends, which lost 8 bases and 3 bases, there was a span of 16 bases. The length of the CDR3 is 14 residues. The CDR3 nucleotides are TGCGCCAGCCGAGGGGGGGAGCCCCACACTGAAGCTTTCTTT. It yields the protein CASRGGEPHTEAFF.

In its sample, this clonotype was seen a few times. The rearrangement uses TRBV7-9 and TRBJ2-5, with D perhaps matching TRBD1 (5 bases). This CDR3 is 15 amino acids long. Trimming left V 5 bases short and J 2 bases short, with 15 bases between. Germline lookup yields CDR1 SEHNR and CDR2 FQNEAQ (reference sequence). In nucleotides, the CDR3 is TGTGCCAGCAGCCCAAGACAGACGCCACAAGAGACCCAGTACTTC. Protein product: CASSPRQTPQETQYF.

This clonotype was observed a few times. This rearrangement joins TRBV20-1 to TRBJ2-7; TRBD2 aligns across 7 bases. The CDR3 extends over 15 amino acids. V was clipped by 2 bases and J by 0 bases; unmatched bases: 7. Per germline, CDR1 DFQATT and CDR2 SNEGSKA (reference sequence). CDR3 coding DNA: TGCAGTGCTAGACCACTAGCGTCGAGCTCCTACGAGCAGTACTTC. Its protein product is CSARPLASSSYEQYF.

This clonotype was seen more than once but under ten times. The rearrangement links TRBV20-1 to TRBJ2-1; a weak D match, TRBD2 (6 bases). Trimming took off 1 base at V and 4 bases at J, with 20 bases between the two ends. CDR1 DFQATT and CDR2 SNEGSKA come from the germline V gene (reference sequence). The CDR3 spans 17 residues. CDR3 region: CSARAETRGGFYNEQFF. The DNA for the CDR3 is TGCAGTGCTAGAGCAGAGACGCGGGGCGGGTTTTACAATGAGCAGTTCTTC.

The chain carries TRBV29-1 and TRBJ1-1; a weak D match, TRBD1 (5 bases). The germline V gene encodes CDR1 SQVTM and CDR2 ANQGSEA. Trimming took 8 bases from V and 4 from J, leaving 17 bases between them. There are 13 residues in the CDR3. CDR3 nucleotide sequence: TGCAGCCCAATCGACAGCCGGCGCACTGAAGCTTTCTTT. Protein: CSPIDSRRTEAFF. Complete variable domain (other parts from reference TRBV29-1 and TRBJ1-1): SAVISQKPSRDICQRGTSLTIQCQVDSQVTMMFWYRQQPGQSLTLIATANQGSEATYESGFVIDKFPISRPNLTFSTLTVSNMSPEDSSIYLCSPIDSRRTEAFFGQGTRLTVV.

This clonotype has only a few counts. The CDR3, as DNA: TGTGCCAGCTCACCCTCTCCGGGGGGTAACACTGAAGCTTTCTTT. Its protein is CASSPSPGGNTEAFF. This chain connects TRBV18 to TRBJ1-1, with a possible D match to TRBD1 (5 bases). The germline V gene has CDR1 KGHSH and CDR2 LQKENI. V gave up 3 bases and J gave up 2 bases, with 13 bases separating them. The CDR3 has 15 residues. The variable domain in full, with the rest retrieved from reference TRBV18 and TRBJ1-1, is NAGVMQNPRHLVRRRGQEARLRCSPMKGHSHVYWYRQLPEEGLKFMVYLQKENIIDESGMPKERFSAEFPKEGPSILRIQQVVRGDSAAYFCASSPSPGGNTEAFFGQGTRLTVV.

This rearrangement joins TRBV7-9 to TRBJ2-3, with TRBD1 identical over 10 bases. CDR1 is SEHNR and CDR2 is FQNEAQ in the germline V gene (reference sequence). The V gene end was trimmed by 2 bases and the J gene end by 6 bases; junction bases not matched to a gene: 5. The CDR3 consists of 15 residues. The CDR3 is CASSLFVGQGDTQYF. In nucleotides, the CDR3 is TGTGCCAGCAGCTTATTCGTGGGACAGGGGGATACGCAGTATTTT.

This clonotype was observed a few times. This chain uses TRBV28 with TRBJ2-1; the match to TRBD1 covers 11 bases. This CDR3 has 14 residues. Germline assignment: CDR1 MDHEN and CDR2 SYDVKM. V lost 6 bases, J lost 7 bases, and 5 bases stayed unmatched. CDR3: CASRGTGGENEQFF. CDR3 DNA sequence: TGTGCCAGCAGAGGGACAGGGGGAGAGAATGAGCAGTTCTTC.

This clonotype has only a few counts. The chain couples TRBV20-1 to TRBJ2-2; D possibly corresponds to TRBD1 (5 bases). Looked up from germline, CDR1 is DFQATT and CDR2 is SNEGSKA (reference sequence). The CDR3 runs to 16 residues. The V end was cut by 0 bases, the J end by 2 bases, with 13 bases between. The CDR3 sequence: CSARDPWGDNTGELFF. DNA for the CDR3: TGCAGTGCTAGAGACCCCTGGGGCGACAACACCGGGGAGCTGTTTTTT.

Only a few counts were recorded for this clonotype. This chain joins TRBV10-3 and TRBJ1-1, with 7 bases fitting TRBD1. With V trimmed by 2 bases and J by 6 bases, 6 bases remained unmatched. Germline-derived CDR1 and CDR2 are ENHRY and SYGVKD. There are 14 residues in the CDR3. CDR3 nucleotides: TGTGCCATCAGTGAGAGACAGGGAGGGGCTGAAGCTTTCTTT. It is translated as CAISERQGGAEAFF.

This clonotype was seen only a few times. The chain recombines TRBV10-2 with TRBJ2-7; D is perhaps TRBD1 (5 bases). The CDR3 has 15 amino acids. The ends were cut back, 6 bases at V and 2 bases at J, with 17 bases in the middle. CDR1 and CDR2 (germline): WSHSY, SAAADI. As DNA, the CDR3 is TGCGCCAGCAGGCTAGGACACTCAAAGGCCTACGAGCAGTACTTC. This sequence encodes CASRLGHSKAYEQYF.

The V and J genes are TRBV21-1 and TRBJ1-3; the table's D call, TRBD1, was not checked against the DNA. TRBV21-1 is deemed a pseudogene. The CDR3 contains 14 residues. The CDR3 region is CASSRGHSGNTIYF. CDR3 nucleotides: TGTGCCAGCAGCCGGGGACACTCTGGAAACACCATATATTTT.

In nucleotides, the CDR3 is TGCAGCGCGTTGAGCGGCTACAATGAGCAGTTCTTC. Its protein is CSALSGYNEQFF. The V call is TRBV29-1, the J call TRBJ2-1; possible D gene TRBD2, 5 bases. The V gene lost 7 bases and the J gene lost 3 bases, with 10 bases spanning the gap. Germline V gene sequence: CDR1 SQVTM, CDR2 ANQGSEA. The CDR3 extends over 12 amino acids.